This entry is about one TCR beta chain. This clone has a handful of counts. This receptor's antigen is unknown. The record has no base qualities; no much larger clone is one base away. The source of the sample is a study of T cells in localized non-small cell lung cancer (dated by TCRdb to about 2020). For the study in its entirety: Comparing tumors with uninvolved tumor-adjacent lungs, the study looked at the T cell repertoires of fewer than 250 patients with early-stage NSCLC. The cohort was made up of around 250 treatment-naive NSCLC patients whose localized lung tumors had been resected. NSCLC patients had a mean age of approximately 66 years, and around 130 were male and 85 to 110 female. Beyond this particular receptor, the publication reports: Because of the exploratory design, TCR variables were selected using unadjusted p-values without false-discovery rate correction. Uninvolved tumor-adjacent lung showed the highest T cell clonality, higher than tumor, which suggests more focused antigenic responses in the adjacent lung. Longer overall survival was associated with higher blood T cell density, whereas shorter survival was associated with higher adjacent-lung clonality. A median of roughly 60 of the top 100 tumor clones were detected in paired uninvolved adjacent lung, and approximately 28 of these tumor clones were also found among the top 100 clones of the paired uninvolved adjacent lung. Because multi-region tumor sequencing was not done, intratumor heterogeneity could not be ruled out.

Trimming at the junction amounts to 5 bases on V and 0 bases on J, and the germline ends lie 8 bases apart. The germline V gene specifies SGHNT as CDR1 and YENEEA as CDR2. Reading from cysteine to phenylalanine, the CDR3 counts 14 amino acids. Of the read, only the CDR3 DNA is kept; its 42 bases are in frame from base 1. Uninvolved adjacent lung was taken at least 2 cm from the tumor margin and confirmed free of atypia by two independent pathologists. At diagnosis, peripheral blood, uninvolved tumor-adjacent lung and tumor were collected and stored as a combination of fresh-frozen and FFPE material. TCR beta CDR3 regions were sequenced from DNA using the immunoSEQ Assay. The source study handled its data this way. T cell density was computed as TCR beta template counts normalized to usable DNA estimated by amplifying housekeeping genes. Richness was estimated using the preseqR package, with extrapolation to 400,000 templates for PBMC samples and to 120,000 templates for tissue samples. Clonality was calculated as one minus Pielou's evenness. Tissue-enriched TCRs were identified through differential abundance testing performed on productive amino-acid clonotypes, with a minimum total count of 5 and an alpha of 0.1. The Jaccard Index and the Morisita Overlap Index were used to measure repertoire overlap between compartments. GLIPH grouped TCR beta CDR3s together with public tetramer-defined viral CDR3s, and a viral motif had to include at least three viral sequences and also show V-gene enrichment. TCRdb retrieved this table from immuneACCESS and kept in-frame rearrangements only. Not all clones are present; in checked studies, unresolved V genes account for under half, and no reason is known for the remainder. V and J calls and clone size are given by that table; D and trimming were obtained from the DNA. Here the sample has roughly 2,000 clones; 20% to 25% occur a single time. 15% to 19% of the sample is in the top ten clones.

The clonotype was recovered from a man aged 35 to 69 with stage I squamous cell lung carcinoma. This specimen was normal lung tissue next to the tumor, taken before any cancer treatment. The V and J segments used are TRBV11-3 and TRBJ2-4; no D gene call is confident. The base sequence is TGTGCCAGCAGCCTAATAGTAGCCAAAAACATTCAGTACTTC. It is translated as CASSLIVAKNIQYF.